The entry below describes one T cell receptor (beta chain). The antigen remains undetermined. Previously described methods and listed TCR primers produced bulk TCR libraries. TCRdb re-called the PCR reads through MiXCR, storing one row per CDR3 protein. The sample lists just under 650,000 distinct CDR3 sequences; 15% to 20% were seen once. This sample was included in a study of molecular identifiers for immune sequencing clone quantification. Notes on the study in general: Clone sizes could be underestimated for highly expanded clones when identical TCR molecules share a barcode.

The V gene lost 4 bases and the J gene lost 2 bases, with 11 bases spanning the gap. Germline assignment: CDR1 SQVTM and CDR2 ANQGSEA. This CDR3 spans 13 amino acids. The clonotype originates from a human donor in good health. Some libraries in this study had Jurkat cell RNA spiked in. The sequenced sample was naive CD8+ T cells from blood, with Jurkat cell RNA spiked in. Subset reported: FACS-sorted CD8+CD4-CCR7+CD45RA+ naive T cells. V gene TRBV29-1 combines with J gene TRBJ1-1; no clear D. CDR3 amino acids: CSVATGYNTEAFF. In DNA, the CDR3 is TGCAGCGTTGCGACGGGTTATAACACTGAAGCTTTCTTT.